What follows are 2 T cell receptor beta chains derived from one specimen sequenced in a study of blood T cells in healthy people across ages. Sample-barcoded 5' priming and a J-beta primer mix drove a second PCR of roughly 6 to 12 cycles. TCRdb re-called the 5' RACE reads through MiXCR, storing one row per CDR3 protein. This sample has some 850,000 distinct CDR3 sequences, with roughly 25% found just once. This same sample was also taken into another study, of T cells of mothers and their children.

The sequencing input was blood. These TCRs come from a boy between 10 and 17 years old in good health.

A few counts support this clonotype. The rearrangement links TRBV6-5 to TRBJ1-4; the D gene is possibly TRBD1 (6 bases). Germline V lookup: CDR1 MNHEY, CDR2 SVGAGI. V was clipped by 6 bases and J by 8 bases, with 16 bases between them. The length of the CDR3 is 14 residues. Here the CDR3 DNA reads TGTGCCAGCAGCGTAGACAGGATGAGAGAAAAACTGTTTTTT. Its translation: CASSVDRMREKLFF.

The rearrangement joins TRBV15 to TRBJ2-7; 8 bases match TRBD2. The CDR3 totals 16 residues. The V segment lost 3 bases and the J segment 2 bases; nucleotides outside the gene matches: 9. The germline V gene has CDR1 LNHNV and CDR2 YYDKDF (reference sequence). The chain's CDR3 is CATSSPGTRLTYEQYF. The CDR3 DNA follows: TGTGCCACCAGCAGCCCCGGGACTAGGCTAACCTACGAGCAGTACTTC.